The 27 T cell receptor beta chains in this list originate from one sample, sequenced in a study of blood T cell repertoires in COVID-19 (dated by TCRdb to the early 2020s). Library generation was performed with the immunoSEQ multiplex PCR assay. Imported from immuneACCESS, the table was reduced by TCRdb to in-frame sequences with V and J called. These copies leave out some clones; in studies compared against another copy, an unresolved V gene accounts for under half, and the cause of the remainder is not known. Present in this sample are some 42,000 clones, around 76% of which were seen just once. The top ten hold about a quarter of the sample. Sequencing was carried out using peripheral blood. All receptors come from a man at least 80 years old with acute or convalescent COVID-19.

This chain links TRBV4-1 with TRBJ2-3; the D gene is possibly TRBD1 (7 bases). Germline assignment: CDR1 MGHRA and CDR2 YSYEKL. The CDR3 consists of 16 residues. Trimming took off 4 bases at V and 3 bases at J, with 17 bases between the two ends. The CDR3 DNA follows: TGCGCCAGCAGCCCGGTAGGCTCAGGGGGGACAGATACGCAGTATTTT. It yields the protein CASSPVGSGGTDTQYF.

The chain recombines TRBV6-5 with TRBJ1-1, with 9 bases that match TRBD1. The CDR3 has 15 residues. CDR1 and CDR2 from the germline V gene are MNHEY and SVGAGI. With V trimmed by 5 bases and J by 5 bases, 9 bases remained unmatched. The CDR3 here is CASSTPGTGITEAFF. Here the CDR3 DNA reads TGTGCCAGCAGTACCCCCGGGACAGGGATAACTGAAGCTTTCTTT.

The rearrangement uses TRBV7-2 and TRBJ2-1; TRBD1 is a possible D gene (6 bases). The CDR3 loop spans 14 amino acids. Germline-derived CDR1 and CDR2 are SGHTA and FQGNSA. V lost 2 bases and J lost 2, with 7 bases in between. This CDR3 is CASSLRQAYNEQFF. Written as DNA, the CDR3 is TGTGCCAGCAGCTTAAGACAGGCCTACAATGAGCAGTTCTTC.

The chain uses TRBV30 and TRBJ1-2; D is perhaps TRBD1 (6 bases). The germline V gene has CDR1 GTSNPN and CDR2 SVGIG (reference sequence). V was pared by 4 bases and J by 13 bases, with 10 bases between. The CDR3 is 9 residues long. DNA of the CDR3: TGTGCCTGGACAGGGGCGGTCACCTTC. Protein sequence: CAWTGAVTF.

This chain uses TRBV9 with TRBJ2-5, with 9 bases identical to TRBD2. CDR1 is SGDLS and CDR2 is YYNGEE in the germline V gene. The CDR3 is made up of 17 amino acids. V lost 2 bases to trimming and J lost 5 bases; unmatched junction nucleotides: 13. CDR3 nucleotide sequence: TGTGCCAGCAGCGTCGGGAATAGCGGGGGCCTCCGGGAGACCCAGTACTTC. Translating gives CASSVGNSGGLRETQYF. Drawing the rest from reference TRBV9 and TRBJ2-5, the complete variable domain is DSGVTQTPKHLITATGQRVTLRCSPRSGDLSVYWYQQSLDQGLQFLIQYYNGEERAKGNILERFSAQQFPDLHSELNLSSLELGDSALYFCASSVGNSGGLRETQYFGPGTRLLVL.

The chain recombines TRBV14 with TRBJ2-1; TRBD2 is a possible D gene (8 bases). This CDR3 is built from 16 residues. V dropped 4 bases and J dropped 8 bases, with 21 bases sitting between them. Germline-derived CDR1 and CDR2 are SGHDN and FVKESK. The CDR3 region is CASSPGGRGGLDEQFF. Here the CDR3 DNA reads TGTGCCAGCAGCCCAGGGGGACGGGGGGGCCTGGATGAGCAGTTCTTC.

The CDR3 protein is CASSSQRLGGYNEQFF. The CDR3 coding sequence is TGTGCCAGCTCCTCCCAAAGGCTGGGCGGGTACAATGAGCAGTTCTTC. This chain connects TRBV18 to TRBJ2-1, with D possibly TRBD2 on 5 matching bases. Germline V gene data show CDR1 as KGHSH and CDR2 as LQKENI. The CDR3 totals 16 residues. Deletions cut 6 bases from V and 4 bases from J, with 19 bases between.

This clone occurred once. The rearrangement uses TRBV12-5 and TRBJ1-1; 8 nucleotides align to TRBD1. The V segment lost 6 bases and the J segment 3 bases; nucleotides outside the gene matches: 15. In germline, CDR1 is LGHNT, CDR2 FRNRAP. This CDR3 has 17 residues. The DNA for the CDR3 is TGTGCTAGTGGCTCGCTCGGGACAGGCGGCGCTGACACTGAAGCTTTCTTT. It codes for CASGSLGTGGADTEAFF. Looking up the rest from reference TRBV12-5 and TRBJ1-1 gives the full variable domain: DARVTQTPRHKVTEMGQEVTMRCQPILGHNTVFWYRQTMMQGLELLAYFRNRAPLDDSGMPKDRFSAEMPDATLATLKIQPSEPRDSAVYFCASGSLGTGGADTEAFFGQGTRLTVV.

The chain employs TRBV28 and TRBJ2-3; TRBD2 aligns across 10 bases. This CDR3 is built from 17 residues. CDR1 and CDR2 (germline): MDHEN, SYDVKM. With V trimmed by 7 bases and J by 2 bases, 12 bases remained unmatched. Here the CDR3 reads CASTIRGLAEPTDTQYF. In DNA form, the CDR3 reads TGTGCCAGCACAATACGCGGACTAGCGGAACCCACAGATACGCAGTATTTT.

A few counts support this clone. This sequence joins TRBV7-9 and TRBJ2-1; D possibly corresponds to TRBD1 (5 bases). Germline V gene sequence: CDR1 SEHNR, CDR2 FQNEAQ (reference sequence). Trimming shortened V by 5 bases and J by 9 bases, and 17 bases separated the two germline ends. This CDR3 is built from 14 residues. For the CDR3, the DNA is TGTGCCAGCAGCCCAGCTTTTGGGGCCACTGAGCAGTTCTTC. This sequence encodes CASSPAFGATEQFF.

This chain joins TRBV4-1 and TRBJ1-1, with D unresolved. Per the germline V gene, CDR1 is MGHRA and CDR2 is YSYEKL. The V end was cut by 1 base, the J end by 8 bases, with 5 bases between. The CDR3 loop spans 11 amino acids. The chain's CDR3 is CASSQGSEAFF. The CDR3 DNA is TGCGCCAGCAGCCAAGGAAGCGAAGCTTTCTTT.

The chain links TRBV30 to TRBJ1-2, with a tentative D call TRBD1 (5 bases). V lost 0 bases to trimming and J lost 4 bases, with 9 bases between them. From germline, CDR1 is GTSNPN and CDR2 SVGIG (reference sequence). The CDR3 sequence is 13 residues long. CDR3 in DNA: TGTGCCTGGAGTGTGATAAGGGGCTATGGCTACACCTTC. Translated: CAWSVIRGYGYTF.

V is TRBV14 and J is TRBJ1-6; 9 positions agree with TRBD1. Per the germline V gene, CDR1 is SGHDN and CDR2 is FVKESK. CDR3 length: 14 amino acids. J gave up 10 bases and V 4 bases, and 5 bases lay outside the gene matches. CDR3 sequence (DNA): TGTGCCAGCAGCCTGCTAGGGACAGGGTCACCCCTCCACTTT. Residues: CASSLLGTGSPLHF.

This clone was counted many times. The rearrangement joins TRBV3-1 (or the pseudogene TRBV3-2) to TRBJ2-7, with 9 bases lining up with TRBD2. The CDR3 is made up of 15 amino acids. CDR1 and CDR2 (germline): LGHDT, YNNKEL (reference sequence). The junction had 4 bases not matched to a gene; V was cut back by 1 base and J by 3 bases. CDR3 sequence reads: CASSQGLAGYYEQYF. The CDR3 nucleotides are TGTGCCAGCAGCCAAGGGCTAGCGGGGTACTACGAGCAGTACTTC.

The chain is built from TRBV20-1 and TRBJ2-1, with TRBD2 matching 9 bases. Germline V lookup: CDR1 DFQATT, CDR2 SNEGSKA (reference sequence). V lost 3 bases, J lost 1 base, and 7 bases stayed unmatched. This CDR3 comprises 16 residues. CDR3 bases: TGCAGTGCTAGTGGCCGCGGGGGGGCGTCCTACAATGAGCAGTTCTTC. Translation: CSASGRGGASYNEQFF.

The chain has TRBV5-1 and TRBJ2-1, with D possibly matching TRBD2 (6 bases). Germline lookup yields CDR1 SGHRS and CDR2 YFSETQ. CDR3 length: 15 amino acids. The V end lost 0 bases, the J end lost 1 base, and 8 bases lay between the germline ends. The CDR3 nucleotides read TGCGCCAGCAGCTTGGAGGGGAGGTCCTACAATGAGCAGTTCTTC. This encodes CASSLEGRSYNEQFF.

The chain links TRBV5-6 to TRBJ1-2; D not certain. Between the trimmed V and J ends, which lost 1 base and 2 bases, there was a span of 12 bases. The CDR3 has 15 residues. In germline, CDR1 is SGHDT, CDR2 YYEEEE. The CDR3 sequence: CASSLNGAGNYGYTF. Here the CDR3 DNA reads TGTGCCAGCAGCTTGAACGGAGCTGGAAACTATGGCTACACCTTC.

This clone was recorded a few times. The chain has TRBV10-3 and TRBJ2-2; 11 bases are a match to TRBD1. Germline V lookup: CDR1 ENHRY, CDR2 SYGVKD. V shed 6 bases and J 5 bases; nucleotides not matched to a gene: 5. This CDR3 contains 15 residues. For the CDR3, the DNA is TGTGCCATCAGGCTGGGACAGGGGGGGACCGGGGAGCTGTTTTTT. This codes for CAIRLGQGGTGELFF.

CDR3 sequence (DNA): TGTGCCAGCAGTCTTGGACAAGTCTACGAGCAGTACTTC. This gives the protein CASSLGQVYEQYF. This chain uses TRBV2 with TRBJ2-7; D perhaps matches TRBD1 (5 bases). CDR3 length equals 13 residues. Germline CDR1 SNHLY, CDR2 FYNNEI. Trimming cost V 5 bases and J 3 bases, with 11 bases left between them.

The CDR3, as DNA: TGCGCCAGCAGCCTTCGGACTAGCGGGGGGCAATCCTACAATGAGCAGTTCTTC. This translates into CASSLRTSGGQSYNEQFF. This rearrangement joins TRBV4-1 to TRBJ2-1, with 14 bases identical to TRBD2. V trimming: 4 bases; J trimming: 1 base; junction bases outside the gene matches: 6. CDR1 is MGHRA, CDR2 YSYEKL, per germline. The CDR3 consists of 18 residues.

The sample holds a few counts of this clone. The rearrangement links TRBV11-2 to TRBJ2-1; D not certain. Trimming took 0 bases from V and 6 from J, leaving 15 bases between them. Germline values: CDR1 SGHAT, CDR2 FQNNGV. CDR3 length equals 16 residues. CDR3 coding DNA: TGTGCCAGCAGCTTAGATCTCCTACAGACGTTCAATGAGCAGTTCTTC. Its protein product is CASSLDLLQTFNEQFF. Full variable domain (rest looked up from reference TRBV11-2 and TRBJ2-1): EAGVAQSPRYKIIEKRQSVAFWCNPISGHATLYWYQQILGQGPKLLIQFQNNGVVDDSQLPKDRFSAERLKGVDSTLKIQPAKLEDSAVYLCASSLDLLQTFNEQFFGPGTRLTVL.

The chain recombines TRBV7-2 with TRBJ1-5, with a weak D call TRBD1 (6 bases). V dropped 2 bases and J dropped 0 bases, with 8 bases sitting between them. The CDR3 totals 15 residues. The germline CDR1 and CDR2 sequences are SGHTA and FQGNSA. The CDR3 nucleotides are TGTGCCAGCAGCTTACGACAGGATAGCAATCAGCCCCAGCATTTT. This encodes CASSLRQDSNQPQHF.

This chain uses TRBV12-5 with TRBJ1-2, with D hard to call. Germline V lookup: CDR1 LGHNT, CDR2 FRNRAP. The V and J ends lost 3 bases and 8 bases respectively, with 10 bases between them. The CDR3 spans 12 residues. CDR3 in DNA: TGTGCTAGTGGTTTATCACGGGAAGGCTACACCTTC. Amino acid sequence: CASGLSREGYTF.

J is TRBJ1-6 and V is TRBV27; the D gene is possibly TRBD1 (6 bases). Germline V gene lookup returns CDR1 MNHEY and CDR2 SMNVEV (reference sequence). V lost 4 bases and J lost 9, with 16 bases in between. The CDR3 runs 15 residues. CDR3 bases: TGTGCCAGCAGTTCCGACAGGAGAGGGTTTTCACCCCTCCACTTT. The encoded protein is CASSSDRRGFSPLHF.

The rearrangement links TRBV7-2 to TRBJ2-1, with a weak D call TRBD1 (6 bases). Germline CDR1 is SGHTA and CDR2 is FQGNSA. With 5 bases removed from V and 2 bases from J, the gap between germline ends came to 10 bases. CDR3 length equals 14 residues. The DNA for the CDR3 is TGTGCCAGCAGCCAGGGGATGCCCTACAATGAGCAGTTCTTC. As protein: CASSQGMPYNEQFF.

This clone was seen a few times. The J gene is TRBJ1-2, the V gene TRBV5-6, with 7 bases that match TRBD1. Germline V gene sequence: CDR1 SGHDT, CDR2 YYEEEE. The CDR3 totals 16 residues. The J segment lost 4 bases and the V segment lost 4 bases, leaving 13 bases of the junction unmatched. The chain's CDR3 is CASSTLPTGTVYGYTF. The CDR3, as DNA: TGTGCCAGCAGCACATTACCGACGGGGACAGTCTATGGCTACACCTTC. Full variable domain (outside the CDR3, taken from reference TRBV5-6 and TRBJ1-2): DAGVTQSPTHLIKTRGQQVTLRCSPKSGHDTVSWYQQALGQGPQFIFQYYEEEERQRGNFPDRFSGHQFPNYSSELNVNALLLGDSALYLCASSTLPTGTVYGYTFGSGTRLTVV.

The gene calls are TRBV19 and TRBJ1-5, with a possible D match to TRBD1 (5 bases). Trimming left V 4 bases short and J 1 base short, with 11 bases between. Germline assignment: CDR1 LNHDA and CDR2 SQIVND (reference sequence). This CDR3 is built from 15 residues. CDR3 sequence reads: CASSNGRGSNQPQHF. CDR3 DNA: TGTGCCAGTAGTAACGGACGGGGGAGCAATCAGCCCCAGCATTTT.